A selection of T cell receptor beta chains follows, all from one sample in a study of control samples from healthy donors and cancer patients. TCRdb's copy holds only in-frame clones and misses some; the assay was immunoSEQ multiplex PCR. The sample lists roughly 150,000 clones, roughly 88% occurring once. The sequencing sample was made of blood. The receptors shown here come from a man between 18 and 35 years old in good health. CDR3s include the opening cysteine and the closing phenylalanine or tryptophan. The D gene is left open where the match is weak. Size is stated for part of the rows, as once, few or many counts, or as a class when the clone is expanded.

abundance | j_gene | d_gene | v_gene | CDR3aa | CDR3nt
NA | TRBJ2-7 | NA | TRBV19 | CASSSDGSYEQYF | TGTGCCAGTAGCTCGGACGGCTCCTACGAGCAGTACTTC
NA | TRBJ2-5 | TRBD1 | TRBV13 | CASSARGRAETQYF | TGTGCCAGCAGCGCCAGGGGGCGGGCGGAGACCCAGTACTTC
NA | TRBJ1-1 | TRBD1 | TRBV14 | CASSLGQGNTEAFF | TGTGCCAGCAGCCTAGGACAGGGGAACACTGAAGCTTTCTTT
NA | TRBJ2-3 | TRBD2 | TRBV28 | CASTPGGPSSDTQYF | TGTGCCAGCACTCCGGGGGGGCCCTCTTCAGATACGCAGTATTTT
NA | TRBJ2-6 | NA | TRBV19 | CASSTYRAGANVLTF | TGTGCCAGTAGTACCTACAGGGCTGGGGCCAACGTCCTGACTTTC
NA | TRBJ1-5 | NA | TRBV5-6 | CASSLGPDSNQPQHF | TGTGCCAGCAGCTTGGGACCGGATAGCAATCAGCCCCAGCATTTT
NA | TRBJ1-6 | NA | TRBV27 | CASSFGAGAGSPLHF | TGTGCCAGCAGTTTCGGGGCAGGCGCAGGTTCACCCCTCCACTTT
NA | TRBJ1-2 | NA | TRBV5-5 | CASSLTDTNYGYTF | TGTGCCAGCAGCTTGACAGATACTAACTATGGCTACACCTTC
NA | TRBJ1-3 | TRBD1 | TRBV6-6 | CASSRQGNSYSGNTIYF | TGTGCCAGCAGCCGACAGGGAAACTCTTACTCTGGAAACACCATATATTTT
NA | TRBJ2-3 | NA | TRBV29-1 | CSVEDVADQGTDTQYF | TGCAGCGTTGAAGATGTTGCGGACCAAGGGACAGATACGCAGTATTTT
NA | TRBJ1-1 | NA | TRBV11-2 | CASSLGIQSLNTEAFF | TGTGCCAGCAGCTTAGGAATCCAGAGTTTGAACACTGAAGCTTTCTTT
NA | TRBJ2-7 | TRBD1 | TRBV6-5 | CASSYRTGRYEQYF | TGTGCCAGCAGTTATAGGACAGGGCGGTACGAGCAGTACTTC
NA | TRBJ2-7 | NA | TRBV7-3 | CASSFEGIPYEQYF | TGTGCCAGCAGCTTCGAGGGGATACCCTACGAGCAGTACTTC
once | TRBJ1-1 | NA | TRBV12-5 | CASGRDTNTVAFF | TGTGCTAGTGGTCGGGACACCAACACTGTAGCTTTCTTT
NA | TRBJ2-3 | NA | TRBV2 | CASSEELGTDTQYF | TGTGCCAGCAGTGAAGAGTTGGGCACAGATACGCAGTATTTT
NA | TRBJ2-5 | NA | TRBV5-4 | CASSRSFGGSKETQYF | TGTGCCAGCAGCCGCTCCTTCGGAGGTTCGAAAGAGACCCAGTACTTC
once | TRBJ2-1 | NA | TRBV29-1 | CSVAPRALFNEQFF | TGCAGCGTCGCCCCCAGGGCCCTATTCAATGAGCAGTTCTTC
NA | TRBJ1-1 | NA | TRBV24-1 | CATSDSPVGSVAFF | TGTGCCACCAGTGATTCCCCGGTTGGGTCCGTAGCTTTCTTT
NA | TRBJ2-3 | NA | TRBV5-1 | CASSLRWDTQYF | TGCGCCAGCAGCTTGAGATGGGATACGCAGTATTTT
once | TRBJ2-3 | NA | TRBV7-3 | CASSLSQGTDTQYF | TGTGCCAGCAGCTTAAGCCAGGGCACAGATACGCAGTATTTT
once | TRBJ1-1 | TRBD1 | TRBV18 | CASSPITGGETEAFF | TGTGCCAGCTCACCTATCACAGGGGGCGAGACTGAAGCTTTCTTT